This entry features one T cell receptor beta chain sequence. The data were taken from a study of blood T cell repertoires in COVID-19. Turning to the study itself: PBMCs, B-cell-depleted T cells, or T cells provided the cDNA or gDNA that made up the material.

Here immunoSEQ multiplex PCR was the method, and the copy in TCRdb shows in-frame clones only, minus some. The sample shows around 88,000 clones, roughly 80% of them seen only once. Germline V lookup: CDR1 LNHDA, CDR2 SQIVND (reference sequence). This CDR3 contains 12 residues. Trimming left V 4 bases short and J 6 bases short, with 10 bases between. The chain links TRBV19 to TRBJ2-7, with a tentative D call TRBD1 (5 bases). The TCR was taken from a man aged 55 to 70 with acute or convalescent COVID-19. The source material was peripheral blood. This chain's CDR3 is CASSNRFGEQYF. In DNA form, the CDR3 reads TGTGCCAGTAGTAACAGGTTTGGCGAGCAGTACTTC.